This T cell receptor beta chain was captured in a study of beta chain features in type 1 diabetes. Trimming took off 7 bases at V and 2 bases at J, with 13 bases between the two ends. This CDR3 region has 14 residues. Germline CDR1 is SNHLY and CDR2 is FYNNEI. Reverse transcription of all isolated RNA meant that expressed TCRB transcripts were sequenced. Profiling relied on immunoSEQ multiplex PCR, and the TCRdb table lists in-frame clones only, not all of them. The sample lists some 63,000 clones; roughly 60% were seen once. Sorting produced populations that all topped 95% purity. The sequencing sample was made of Tregs from blood. The TCR was taken from a woman aged 18-35 years in good health. The chain carries TRBV2 and TRBJ2-3, with a weak D call TRBD2 (6 bases). The CDR3 sequence: CASKAGTFTDTQYF. In nucleotides, the CDR3 is TGTGCCAGCAAGGCGGGGACCTTCACAGATACGCAGTATTTT.